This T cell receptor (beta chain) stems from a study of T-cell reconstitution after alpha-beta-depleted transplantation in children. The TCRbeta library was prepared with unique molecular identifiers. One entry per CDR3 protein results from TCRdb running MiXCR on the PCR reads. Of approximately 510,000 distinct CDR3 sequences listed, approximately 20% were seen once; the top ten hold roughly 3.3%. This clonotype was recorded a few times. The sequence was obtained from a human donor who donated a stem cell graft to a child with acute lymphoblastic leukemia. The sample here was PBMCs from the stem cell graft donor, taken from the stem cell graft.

The chain's CDR3 is CAWSVAAIYTDTQYF. The CDR3 DNA reads as TGTGCCTGGAGTGTTGCAGCGATTTACACAGATACGCAGTATTTT. The chain carries TRBV30 and TRBJ2-3; no firm D call. The germline gives CDR1 GTSNPN, CDR2 SVGIG (reference sequence). V was trimmed by 0 bases and J by 2 bases, leaving 12 bases between them. CDR3 length: 15 residues.